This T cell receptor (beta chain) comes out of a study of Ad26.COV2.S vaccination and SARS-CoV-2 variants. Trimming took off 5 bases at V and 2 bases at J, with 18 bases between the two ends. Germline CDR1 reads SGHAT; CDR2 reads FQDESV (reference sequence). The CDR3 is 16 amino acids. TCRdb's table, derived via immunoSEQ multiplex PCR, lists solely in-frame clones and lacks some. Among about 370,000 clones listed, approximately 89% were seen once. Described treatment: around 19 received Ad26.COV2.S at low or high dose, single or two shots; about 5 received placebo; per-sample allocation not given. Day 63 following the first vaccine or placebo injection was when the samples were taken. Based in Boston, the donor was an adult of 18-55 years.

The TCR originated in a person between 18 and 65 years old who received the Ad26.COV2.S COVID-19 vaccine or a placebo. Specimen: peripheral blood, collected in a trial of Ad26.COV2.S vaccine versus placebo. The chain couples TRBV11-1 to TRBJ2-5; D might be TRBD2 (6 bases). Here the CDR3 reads CASSQSPRGDQETQYF. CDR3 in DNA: TGTGCCAGCAGCCAATCCCCGCGGGGCGATCAAGAGACCCAGTACTTC. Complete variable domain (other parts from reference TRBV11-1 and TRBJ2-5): EAEVAQSPRYKITEKSQAVAFWCDPISGHATLYWYRQILGQGPELLVQFQDESVVDDSQLPKDRFSAERLKGVDSTLKIQPAELGDSAMYLCASSQSPRGDQETQYFGPGTRLLVL.